This T cell receptor beta chain was captured in a study of blood T cell repertoires in COVID-19 (dated by TCRdb to the early 2020s). Turning to the overall study: Samples from collaborators originated in the United States, Italy and Spain and spanned both the acute and convalescent phases of COVID-19. The prospective study material was composed of cDNA or gDNA derived from T cells, B-cell-depleted T cells, or PBMCs. Subjects who had been exposed to COVID-19, were actively infected with it, or had recovered from it provided the deeply sampled blood TCRbeta repertoires that made up the dataset. The repertoires were made available in a free public database intended to serve as a resource for research on the immune response to SARS-CoV-2. The samples were drawn from two sources: the first 160 participants of the ongoing ImmuneRACE study, and fewer than 1,500 subjects contributed by 6 global collaborators. A de-identified subject ID, COVID-19 status, age in years and sex were almost always included in the sample metadata. Where available, HLA class I and class II types were taken from metadata supplied by the sample provider and were not determined by assay-based typing. Broad study findings and their caveats: The amount of clinical and demographic metadata varied by source and participant and was provided uncurated.

TCRbeta CDR3 regions were amplified from genomic DNA by means of the immunoSEQ Assay, a bias-controlled multiplex PCR. Per the source publication's procedure: Nucleated cell counts per sample were estimated from amplification of reference gene primers within the assay. To quantify the absolute abundance of each unique TCRbeta CDR3 rearrangement, sequence reads were collapsed and filtered. For each sample, productive Simpson clonality was calculated as the square root of Simpson's diversity index over productive rearrangements. TCRdb mirrors the immuneACCESS table, restricted to in-frame sequences. Some clones are absent from its copies; in checked studies, under half trace to an unresolved V gene, and the reason for the others is unknown. V and J calls plus clone size are reproduced from that table; the DNA served to infer D and trimming. Here the sample has 200,000 to 250,000 clones; about 90% occur a single time. The leading ten clones occupy around 3% of the sample.

A word on this clone: The clone's antigen remains unknown. Per-base quality was not reported, and no clone a single base away is much larger than it.

Each collaborating institution followed its own protocols to collect whole blood in K2EDTA tubes. For TCRbeta analysis, collaborators shipped samples as frozen whole blood, isolated PBMCs, or DNA extracted from either of those sample types. The receptor comes from a man aged 18 to 29 with active or convalescent COVID-19. The sample taken for sequencing was peripheral blood.

The bases are TGCAGCGCCCGCCTCGAGGGTGAGATGTTTTTT. This codes for CSARLEGEMFF. Recombination connected TRBV29-1 to TRBJ1-4, with the D gene not confidently named. Taken from cysteine to phenylalanine, the CDR3 has 11 residues. The kept DNA is CDR3 alone, 33 bases in frame from the first base. The CDR1 and CDR2 encoded by the germline V gene are SQVTM and ANQGSEA. Trimming removed 7 bases from V and 15 bases from J, leaving 18 bases between the germline ends.